This T cell receptor beta chain was identified during a study of primary melanoma T cells and metastatic recurrence (dated by TCRdb to the early 2020s). General notes on the study: A total of roughly 190 primary melanomas made up the cohort, all of stage T2 to T4 and more than 1 mm thick. Whether patient outcome could be predicted by T-cell fraction and T-cell repertoire clonality in primary melanoma tumors was the question this study put to the test. Progression-free survival was the clinical outcome compared against the T-cell fraction measured by TCR beta sequencing. The sequencing-derived T-cell fraction was compared with histopathological grading of tumor-infiltrating lymphocytes. Broader findings and caveats from the paper: A T-cell fraction above 20% appeared protective regardless of ulceration status, mitotic rate or nodal disease. The authors framed an effective T-cell-mediated antitumor response in primary melanoma only as a suggestion, not a demonstrated mechanism. The tumor T-cell fraction reportedly predicted progression-free survival independently of thickness, ulceration, mitotic rate and age. Adding T-cell fraction to tumor thickness reportedly improved progression-free survival prediction more than adding any other histopathological variable.

Libraries were constructed by the immunoSEQ multiplex PCR assay. Primary melanoma tumor tissue underwent high-throughput sequencing of the T-cell receptor beta chain. Per the original workflow: Repertoire analyses included TCRB CDR3 sharing between samples and the distribution of insertions and deletions. A gradient-boosted model ranked how well the T-cell fraction predicted outcome compared with histopathological variables. In TCRdb, the immuneACCESS table is reduced to in-frame sequences with V and J assigned. These tables do not hold every clone; where another copy was compared, an unresolved V gene accounts for under half, and the others remain unexplained. V and J calls and clone size are those listed in that table; D and trimming were worked out from the DNA. The sample table records under 300 clones; 80% to 95% of these occur just once. 10% of the sample is taken by the ten largest. About this clone: What this receptor recognizes is not known. The record has no base qualities; no much larger clone is one base away.

The primary melanoma of each patient had been surgically resected and was considered potentially curable but at risk of metastatic recurrence. Sequencing used melanoma tumor tissue. The sequence came from a human donor with melanoma.

The sequenced DNA: TGTGCCAGCAGCTTTACGGGGGCGGGTGGAAACACCATATATTTT. The encoded protein is CASSFTGAGGNTIYF. The rearranged chain carries TRBV11-3 and TRBJ1-3, and TRBD1 may be the D gene, going by 6 matching bases. CDR1 SGHNT and CDR2 YENEEA are derived from the germline V gene. The CDR3, from cysteine to phenylalanine, totals 15 residues. Left in the record is the CDR3 DNA by itself, 45 bases read in frame from the first base. V gives up 3 bases and J gives up 3 bases, and the segment between their germline ends measures 12 bases.